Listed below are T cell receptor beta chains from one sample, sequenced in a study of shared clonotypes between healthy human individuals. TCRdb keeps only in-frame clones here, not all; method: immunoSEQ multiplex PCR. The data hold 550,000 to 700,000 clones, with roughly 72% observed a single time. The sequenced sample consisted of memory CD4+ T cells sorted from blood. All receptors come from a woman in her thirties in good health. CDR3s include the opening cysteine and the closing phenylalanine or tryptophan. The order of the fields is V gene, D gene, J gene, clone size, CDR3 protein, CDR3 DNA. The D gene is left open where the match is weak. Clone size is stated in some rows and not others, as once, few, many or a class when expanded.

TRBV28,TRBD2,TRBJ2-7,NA,CASRPGGPYEQYF,TGTGCCAGCCGGCCGGGAGGGCCTTACGAGCAGTACTTC
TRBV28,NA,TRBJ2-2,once,CASRESGQNTGELFF,TGTGCCAGCAGGGAATCCGGACAGAACACCGGGGAGCTGTTTTTT
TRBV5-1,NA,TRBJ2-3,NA,CASSSLYTDTQYF,TGCGCCAGCAGCTCCCTTTACACAGATACGCAGTATTTT
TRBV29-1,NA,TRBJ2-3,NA,CSVEDSVGFWTDTQYF,TGCAGCGTTGAAGATTCGGTCGGGTTTTGGACAGATACGCAGTATTTT
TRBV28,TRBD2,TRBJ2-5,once,CASLAEYQETQYF,TGTGCCAGCCTAGCGGAATACCAAGAGACCCAGTACTTC
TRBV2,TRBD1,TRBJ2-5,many,CASSELTGVKTQYF,TGTGCCAGCAGTGAACTGACAGGGGTAAAGACCCAGTACTTC
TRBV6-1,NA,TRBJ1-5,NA,CASRTPARGNQPQHF,TGTGCCAGCAGGACCCCGGCCAGAGGCAATCAGCCCCAGCATTTT
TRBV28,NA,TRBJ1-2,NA,CASSRGSGNGYTF,TGTGCCAGCAGCAGGGGTTCGGGGAATGGCTACACCTTC
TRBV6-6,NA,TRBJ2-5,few,CASSPRTVLETQYF,TGTGCCAGCAGCCCCCGGACAGTGCTGGAGACCCAGTACTTC
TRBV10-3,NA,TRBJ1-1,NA,CAHGQPNTEAFF,TGTGCCCACGGACAGCCGAACACTGAAGCTTTCTTT
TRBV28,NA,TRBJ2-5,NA,CASSFAYQETQYF,TGTGCCAGCAGCTTCGCTTACCAAGAGACCCAGTACTTC
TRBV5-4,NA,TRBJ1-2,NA,CASSLFAGEGGYTF,TGTGCCAGCAGCTTGTTCGCAGGGGAGGGGGGCTACACCTTC
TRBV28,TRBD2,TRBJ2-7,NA,CASSLLRTSGDPYEQYF,TGTGCCAGCAGTTTGCTTCGGACTAGCGGGGACCCTTACGAGCAGTACTTC
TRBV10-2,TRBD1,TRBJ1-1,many,CASSVSGGAGAFF,TGCGCCAGCAGTGTATCAGGGGGCGCAGGCGCTTTCTTT
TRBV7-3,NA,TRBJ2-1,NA,CASSLKVGNEQFF,TGTGCCAGCAGCCTCAAGGTAGGCAATGAGCAGTTCTTC
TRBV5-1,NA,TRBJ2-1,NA,CASSAAPYNEQFF,TGCGCCAGCTCCGCTGCACCCTACAATGAGCAGTTCTTC
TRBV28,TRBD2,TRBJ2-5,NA,CASSLPGGGETQYF,TGTGCCAGCAGTTTACCGGGAGGAGGAGAGACCCAGTACTTC
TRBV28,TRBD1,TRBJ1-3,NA,CASSSGTGWLNTIYF,TGTGCCAGCAGTTCCGGGACAGGGTGGTTAAACACCATATATTTT
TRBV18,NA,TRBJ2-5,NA,CASSPGNSDVTQYF,TGTGCCAGCTCACCGGGGAATAGCGATGTGACCCAGTACTTC
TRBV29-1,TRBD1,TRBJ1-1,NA,CSADRGNTEAFF,TGCAGCGCGGACAGGGGGAACACTGAAGCTTTCTTT
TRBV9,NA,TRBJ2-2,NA,CASSPQGSEAGELFF,TGTGCCAGCAGCCCACAGGGCAGCGAAGCCGGGGAGCTGTTTTTT
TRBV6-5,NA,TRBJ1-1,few,CASRLPGGLNTEAFF,TGTGCCAGCAGGCTGCCGGGCGGACTGAACACTGAAGCTTTCTTT
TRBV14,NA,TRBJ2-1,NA,CASSQRQEAEQFF,TGTGCCAGCAGCCAGCGCCAGGAGGCTGAGCAGTTCTTC
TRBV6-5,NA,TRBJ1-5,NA,CASSRTVNQPQHF,TGTGCCAGCAGTCGGACAGTTAATCAGCCCCAGCATTTT
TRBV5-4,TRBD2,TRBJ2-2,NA,CASSRELAANTGELFF,TGTGCCAGCAGCCGAGAACTAGCGGCTAACACCGGGGAGCTGTTTTTT
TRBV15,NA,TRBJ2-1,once,CATSSMSNEQFF,TGTGCCACCAGCAGCATGAGCAATGAGCAGTTCTTC
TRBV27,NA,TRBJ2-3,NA,CASSPSTDTQYF,TGTGCCAGCAGTCCAAGCACAGATACGCAGTATTTT
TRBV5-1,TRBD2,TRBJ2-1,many,CASSVSSGTYNEQFF,TGCGCCAGCAGCGTTTCTAGCGGGACCTACAATGAGCAGTTCTTC
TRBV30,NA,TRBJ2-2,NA,CAWNPGHHTGELFF,TGTGCCTGGAATCCGGGACACCATACCGGGGAGCTGTTTTTT
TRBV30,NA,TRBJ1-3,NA,CAWSQAGNTIYF,TGTGCCTGGTCTCAGGCTGGAAACACCATATATTTT
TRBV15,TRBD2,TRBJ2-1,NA,CATSLAGGSSDEQFF,TGTGCCACCAGCTTAGCGGGAGGTTCATCTGATGAGCAGTTCTTC
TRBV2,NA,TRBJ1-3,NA,CASRGSGNTIYF,TGTGCCAGCAGGGGCTCTGGAAACACCATATATTTT
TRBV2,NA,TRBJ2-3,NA,CASSEQGISTDTQYF,TGTGCCAGCAGCGAACAGGGTATTAGCACAGATACGCAGTATTTT
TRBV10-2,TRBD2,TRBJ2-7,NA,CASSQLAGAAEQYF,TGCGCCAGCAGCCAGTTAGCGGGAGCGGCCGAGCAGTACTTC
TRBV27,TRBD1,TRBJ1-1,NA,CASSPPPVQGARTEAFF,TGTGCCAGCAGTCCCCCCCCTGTACAGGGGGCGAGGACTGAAGCTTTCTTT
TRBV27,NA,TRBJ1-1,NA,CASSLSGMNTEAFF,TGTGCCAGCAGTTTATCAGGGATGAACACTGAAGCTTTCTTT
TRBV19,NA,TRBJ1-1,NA,CARRAIVLDTEAFF,TGTGCCAGAAGGGCCATAGTCCTGGACACTGAAGCTTTCTTT
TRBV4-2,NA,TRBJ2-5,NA,CASSQDSLVGGGGETQYF,TGTGCCAGCAGCCAGGATAGCTTAGTGGGAGGCGGCGGGGAGACCCAGTACTTC
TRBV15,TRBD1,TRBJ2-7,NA,CATSRDPAGGKGGQYF,TGTGCCACCAGCAGAGATCCCGCAGGGGGTAAGGGTGGGCAGTACTTC
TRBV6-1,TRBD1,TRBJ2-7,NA,CASSPTGTGNYEQYF,TGTGCCAGCAGCCCTACCGGGACAGGGAACTACGAGCAGTACTTC
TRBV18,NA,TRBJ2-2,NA,CASSPIEWQPDTGELFF,TGTGCCAGCTCACCAATCGAATGGCAGCCAGACACCGGGGAGCTGTTTTTT